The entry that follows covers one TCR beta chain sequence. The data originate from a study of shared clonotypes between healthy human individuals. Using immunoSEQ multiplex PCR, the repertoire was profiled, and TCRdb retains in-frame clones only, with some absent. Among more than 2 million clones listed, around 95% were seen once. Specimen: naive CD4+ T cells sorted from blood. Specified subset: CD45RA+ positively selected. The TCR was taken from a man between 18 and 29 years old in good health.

CDR3 residues: CASSWGLAGGSDTQYF. The DNA for the CDR3 is TGTGCCAGCAGCTGGGGACTAGCGGGGGGTAGCGATACGCAGTATTTT. This sequence joins TRBV5-4 and TRBJ2-3; 15 nucleotides match TRBD2. The CDR3 length is 16 residues. Germline trimming cut 3 bases from V and 6 bases from J; bases unmatched to any gene: 5. Germline CDR1 and CDR2: SGHNT and YYREEE (reference sequence).